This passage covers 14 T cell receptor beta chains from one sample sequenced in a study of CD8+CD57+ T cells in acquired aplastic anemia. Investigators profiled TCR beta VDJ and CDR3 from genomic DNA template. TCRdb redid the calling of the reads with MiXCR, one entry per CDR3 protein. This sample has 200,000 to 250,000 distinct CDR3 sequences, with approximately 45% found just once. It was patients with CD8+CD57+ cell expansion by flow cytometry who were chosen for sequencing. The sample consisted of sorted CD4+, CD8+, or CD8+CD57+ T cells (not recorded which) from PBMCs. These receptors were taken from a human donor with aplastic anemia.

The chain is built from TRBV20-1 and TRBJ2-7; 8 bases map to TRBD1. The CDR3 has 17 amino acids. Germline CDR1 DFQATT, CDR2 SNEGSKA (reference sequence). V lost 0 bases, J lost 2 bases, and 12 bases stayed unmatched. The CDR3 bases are TGCAGTGCTAGAGACGGGGCGGGGACAGGCCACCCCTACGAGCAGTACTTC. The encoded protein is CSARDGAGTGHPYEQYF.

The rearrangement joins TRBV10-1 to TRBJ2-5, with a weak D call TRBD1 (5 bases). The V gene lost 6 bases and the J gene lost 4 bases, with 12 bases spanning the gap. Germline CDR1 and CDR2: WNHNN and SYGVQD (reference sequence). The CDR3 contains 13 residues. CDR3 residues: CASRDKTTETQYF. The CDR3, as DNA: TGCGCCAGCAGGGACAAAACCACAGAGACCCAGTACTTC.

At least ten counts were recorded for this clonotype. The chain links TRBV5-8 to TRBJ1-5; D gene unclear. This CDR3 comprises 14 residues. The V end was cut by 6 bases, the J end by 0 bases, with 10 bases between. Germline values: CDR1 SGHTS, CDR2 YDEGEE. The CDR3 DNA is TGTGCCAGCACCCGGGATGATAGCAATCAGCCCCAGCATTTT. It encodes CASTRDDSNQPQHF.

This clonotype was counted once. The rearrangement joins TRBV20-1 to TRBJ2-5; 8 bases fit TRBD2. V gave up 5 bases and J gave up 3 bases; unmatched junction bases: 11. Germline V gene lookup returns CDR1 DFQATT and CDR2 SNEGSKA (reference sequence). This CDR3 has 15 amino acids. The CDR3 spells CSAPTGGLKKETQYF. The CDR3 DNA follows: TGCAGTGCTCCTACGGGGGGGCTTAAAAAAGAGACCCAGTACTTC.

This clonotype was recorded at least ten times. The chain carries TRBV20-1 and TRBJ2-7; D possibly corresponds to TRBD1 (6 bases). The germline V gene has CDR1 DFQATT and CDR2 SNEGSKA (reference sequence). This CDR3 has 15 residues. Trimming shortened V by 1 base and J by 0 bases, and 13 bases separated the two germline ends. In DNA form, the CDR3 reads TGCAGTGCTAGAGCCCCAGGGGAGAGCTCCTACGAGCAGTACTTC. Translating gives CSARAPGESSYEQYF.

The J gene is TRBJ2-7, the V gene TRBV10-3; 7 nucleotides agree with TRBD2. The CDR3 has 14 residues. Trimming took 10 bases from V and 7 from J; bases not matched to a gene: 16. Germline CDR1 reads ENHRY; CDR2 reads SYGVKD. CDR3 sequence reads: CASFEAGPYNEQYF. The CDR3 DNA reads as TGTGCCAGTTTTGAAGCGGGGCCTTACAATGAGCAGTACTTC.

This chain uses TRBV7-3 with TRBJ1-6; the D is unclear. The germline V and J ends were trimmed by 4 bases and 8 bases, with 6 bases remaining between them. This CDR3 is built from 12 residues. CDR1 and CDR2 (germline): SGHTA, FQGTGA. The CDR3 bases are TGTGCCAGCAGCTCCGCGGATTCACCCCTCCACTTT. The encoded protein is CASSSADSPLHF.

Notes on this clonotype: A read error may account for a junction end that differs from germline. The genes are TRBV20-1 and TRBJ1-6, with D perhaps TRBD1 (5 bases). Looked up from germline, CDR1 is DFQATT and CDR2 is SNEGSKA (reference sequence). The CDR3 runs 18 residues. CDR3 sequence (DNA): TGCAGTGCTAGAGATAGACAGAGCCTCAGCTCCCATAATTCACCCCTCCACTTT. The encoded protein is CSARDRQSLSSHNSPLHF.

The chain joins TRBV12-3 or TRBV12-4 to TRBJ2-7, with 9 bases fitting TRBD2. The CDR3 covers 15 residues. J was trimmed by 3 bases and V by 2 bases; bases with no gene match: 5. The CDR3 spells CASSLRLAGNYEQYF. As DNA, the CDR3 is TGTGCCAGCAGTTTAAGGCTAGCGGGGAACTACGAGCAGTACTTC.

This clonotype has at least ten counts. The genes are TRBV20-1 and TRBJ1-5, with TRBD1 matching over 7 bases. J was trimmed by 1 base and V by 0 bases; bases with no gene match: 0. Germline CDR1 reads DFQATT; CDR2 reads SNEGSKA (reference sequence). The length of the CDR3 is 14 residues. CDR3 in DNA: TGCAGTGCTAGAGACAGGGGGAGCAATCAGCCCCAGCATTTT. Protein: CSARDRGSNQPQHF.

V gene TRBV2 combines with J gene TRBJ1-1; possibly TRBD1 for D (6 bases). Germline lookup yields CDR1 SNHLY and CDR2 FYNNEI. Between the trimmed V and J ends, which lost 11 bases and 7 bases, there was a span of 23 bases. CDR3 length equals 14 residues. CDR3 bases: TGTGCCCTATATGGTGGGGGCCCCGACATTGAAGCTTTCTTT. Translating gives CALYGGGPDIEAFF. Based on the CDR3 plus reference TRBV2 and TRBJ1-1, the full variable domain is EPEVTQTPSHQVTQMGQEVILRCVPISNHLYFYWYRQILGQKVEFLVSFYNNEISEKSEIFDDQFSVERPDGSNFTLKIRSTKLEDSAMYFCALYGGGPDIEAFFGQGTRLTVV.

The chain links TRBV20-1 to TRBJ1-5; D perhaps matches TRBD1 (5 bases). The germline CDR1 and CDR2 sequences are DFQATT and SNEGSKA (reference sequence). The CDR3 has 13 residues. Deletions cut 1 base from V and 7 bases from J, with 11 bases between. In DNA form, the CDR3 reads TGCAGTGCTAGAGTTACAGGCGAGCAGCCCCAGCATTTT. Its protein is CSARVTGEQPQHF.

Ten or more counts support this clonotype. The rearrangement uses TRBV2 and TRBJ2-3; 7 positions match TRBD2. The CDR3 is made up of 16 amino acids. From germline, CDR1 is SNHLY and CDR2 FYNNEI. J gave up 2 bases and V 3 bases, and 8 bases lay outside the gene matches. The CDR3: CASSDSLRGNTDTQYF. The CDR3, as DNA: TGTGCCAGCAGTGACTCTTTGCGGGGGAACACAGATACGCAGTATTTT. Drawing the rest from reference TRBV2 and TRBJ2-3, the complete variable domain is EPEVTQTPSHQVTQMGQEVILRCVPISNHLYFYWYRQILGQKVEFLVSFYNNEISEKSEIFDDQFSVERPDGSNFTLKIRSTKLEDSAMYFCASSDSLRGNTDTQYFGPGTRLTVL.

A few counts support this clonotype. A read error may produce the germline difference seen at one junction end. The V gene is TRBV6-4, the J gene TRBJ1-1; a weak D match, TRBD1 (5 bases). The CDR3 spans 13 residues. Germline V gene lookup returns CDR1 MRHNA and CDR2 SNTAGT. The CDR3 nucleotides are TGTGCCATCAGTGAGTCCAGGGACACTGAAGCTTTCTTT. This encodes CAISESRDTEAFF.